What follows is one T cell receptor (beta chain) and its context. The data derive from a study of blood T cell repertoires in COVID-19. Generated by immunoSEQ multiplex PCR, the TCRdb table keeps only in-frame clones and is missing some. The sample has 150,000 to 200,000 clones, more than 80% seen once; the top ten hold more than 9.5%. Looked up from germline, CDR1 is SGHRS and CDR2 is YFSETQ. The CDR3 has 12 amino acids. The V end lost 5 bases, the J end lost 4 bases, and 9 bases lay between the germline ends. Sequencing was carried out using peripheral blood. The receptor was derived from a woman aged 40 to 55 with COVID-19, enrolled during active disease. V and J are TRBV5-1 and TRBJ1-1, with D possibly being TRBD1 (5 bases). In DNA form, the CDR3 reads TGCGCCAGCAGGCAGACAGCCACTGAAGCTTTCTTT. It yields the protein CASRQTATEAFF.